These 21 T cell receptor beta chains originate from one sample sequenced in a study of T cell repertoires in cytomegalovirus infection (dated by TCRdb to about 2019). Sequencing relied on an Illumina HiSeq 1500. Starting from the raw public reads, TCRdb applied fastp trimming at Q25, assembled clones with MiXCR and retained in-frame beta chains. For every CDR3 protein sequence, its rows merge into one entry that carries the most common genes and DNA. The sample has about 220,000 distinct CDR3 sequences on record, 35% to 40% of them singletons. About 60% of the sample lies in the top ten. Interpreted using the paper, the treatment or condition label stands for: in vitro stimulation with specific CMV peptide epitopes to enrich CMV-specific T cells. Their antigen targets remain unknown. The material was CD8+ T cells from cultured PBMCs, obtained from culture after CMV antigen stimulation. The receptors stem from a human donor in good health (CMV status not recorded). Some clones in this sample may be carry-over from other donors' samples.

In this sample, this clonotype turned up a few times. This chain connects TRBV7-9 to TRBJ2-5, with no clear D. Trimming stripped 1 base from V and 5 bases from J, with 11 bases between. Germline V gene lookup returns CDR1 SEHNR and CDR2 FQNEAQ (reference sequence). The CDR3 length is 14 residues. CDR3 nucleotides: TGTGCCAGCAGCTTAGGGGAAAGGCCGGAGACCCAGTACTTC. Protein product: CASSLGERPETQYF.

The rearrangement joins TRBV6-5 to TRBJ2-2; 7 positions agree with TRBD2. The CDR3 has 16 amino acids. Trimming removed 6 bases from V and 2 bases from J; junction bases left unmatched: 9. CDR1 and CDR2 (germline): MNHEY, SVGAGI. The CDR3 protein is CASSPGRDSNTGELFF. The CDR3 nucleotides are TGTGCCAGCAGCCCGGGGAGGGACTCTAACACCGGGGAGCTGTTTTTT.

The chain recombines TRBV5-6 with TRBJ2-1; D not certain. Germline-derived CDR1 and CDR2 are SGHDT and YYEEEE. V lost 2 bases and J 3 bases, leaving 9 bases between the germline ends. This CDR3 has 14 amino acids. The CDR3 region has the DNA TGTGCCAGCAGCTTCGAGGAAAACTACAATGAGCAGTTCTTC. It translates to CASSFEENYNEQFF.

The V call is TRBV28, the J call TRBJ2-3; TRBD1 matches at 8 bases. V lost 5 bases to trimming and J lost 2 bases; unmatched junction nucleotides: 3. This CDR3 comprises 14 residues. The germline gives CDR1 MDHEN, CDR2 SYDVKM. CDR3 protein: CASSGQGLTDTQYF. CDR3 in DNA: TGTGCCAGCAGTGGACAGGGCCTCACAGATACGCAGTATTTT.

The chain recombines TRBV9 with TRBJ2-7; either TRBD1 or TRBD2 may supply D (5 bases each). The CDR3 has 16 residues. Germline V gives CDR1 SGDLS, CDR2 YYNGEE. V was trimmed by 0 bases and J by 2 bases, leaving 15 bases between them. The CDR3 sequence is CASSVGTYRGAYEQYF. For the CDR3, the DNA is TGTGCCAGCAGCGTAGGCACCTACCGAGGGGCCTACGAGCAGTACTTC.

V gene TRBV2 combines with J gene TRBJ1-2, with a tentative D call TRBD1 (5 bases). Germline lookup yields CDR1 SNHLY and CDR2 FYNNEI. Trimming took off 10 bases at V and 6 bases at J, with 18 bases between the two ends. The CDR3 covers 13 residues. In DNA, the CDR3 is TGTGCCACCCCGGGGGGGGAATGGAATGGCTACACCTTC. Amino acids: CATPGGEWNGYTF.

This sequence joins TRBV10-2 and TRBJ2-7, with TRBD1 matching 12 bases. Unmatched junction bases numbered 4, after V lost 3 bases and J lost 7 bases. CDR1 and CDR2 from the germline V gene are WSHSY and SAAADI. This CDR3 spans 14 amino acids. The CDR3 DNA reads TGCGCCAGCAGTGAAGGGACAGGGGGCGATGAGCAGTACTTC. Protein product: CASSEGTGGDEQYF.

This chain uses TRBV7-8 with TRBJ2-1, with TRBD2 matching over 9 bases. V shed 3 bases, J shed 9 bases, and the junction held 0 bases outside the gene matches. CDR3 length equals 12 residues. The germline V gene encodes CDR1 SGHVS and CDR2 FQNEAQ. The CDR3 is CASSFSGSEQFF. CDR3 in DNA: TGTGCCAGCAGCTTTAGCGGGAGTGAGCAGTTCTTC.

Concerning this clonotype: One end of the junction varies from germline; a read error may be responsible. The rearrangement links TRBV7-2 to TRBJ2-4; 7 nucleotides match TRBD2. Looked up from germline, CDR1 is SGHTA and CDR2 is FQGNSA. This CDR3 region has 18 residues. The CDR3 reads CPSSPWEGYSIAKNIQYF. Written as DNA, the CDR3 is TGTCCCAGCAGCCCTTGGGAGGGCTATTCTATAGCCAAAAACATTCAGTACTTC.

This clonotype showed up just a few times. The chain joins TRBV7-6 to TRBJ2-5; 8 bases line up with TRBD1. The CDR3 has 13 residues. Germline-derived CDR1 and CDR2 are SGHVS and FNYEAQ. V gave up 5 bases and J gave up 3 bases; unmatched junction bases: 2. CDR3 in DNA: TGTGCCAGCAGCCGGGGACAGGAAGAGACCCAGTACTTC. It translates to CASSRGQEETQYF.

The V call is TRBV7-9, the J call TRBJ2-6, with 8 bases aligning to TRBD2. This CDR3 has 18 residues. Germline trimming cut 5 bases from V and 1 base from J; bases unmatched to any gene: 10. Germline loops: CDR1 SEHNR, CDR2 FQNEAQ (reference sequence). CDR3 sequence: CASSQPAGATSGANVLTF. The CDR3 DNA sequence: TGTGCCAGCAGCCAACCAGCGGGAGCAACATCTGGGGCCAACGTCCTGACTTTC.

About this clonotype: The junction departs from germline at one end; a sequencing error may be responsible. The chain is built from TRBV28 and TRBJ2-7, with a possible D match to TRBD1 (6 bases). This CDR3 contains 12 residues. From germline, CDR1 is MDHEN and CDR2 SYDVKM. This CDR3 reads CASSPGTPDPNF. CDR3 DNA: TGTGCCAGCAGCCCCGGGACACCCGACCCTAACTTC.

The rearrangement uses TRBV28 and TRBJ2-1, with D hard to call. Deletions cut 1 base from V and 7 bases from J, with 8 bases between. In germline, CDR1 is MDHEN, CDR2 SYDVKM. The CDR3 length is 13 residues. CDR3 nucleotides: TGTGCCAGCAGTTTATTGCAGGTGAATGAGCAGTTCTTC. Encoded protein: CASSLLQVNEQFF.

This clonotype appeared many times. This chain uses TRBV7-2 with TRBJ1-3; TRBD1 matches at 8 bases. Germline assignment: CDR1 SGHTA and CDR2 FQGNSA. The CDR3 runs to 18 residues. V shed 4 bases, J shed 3 bases, and the junction held 14 bases outside the gene matches. CDR3 sequence reads: CASSSTIPRGRGGNTIYF. CDR3 nucleotide sequence: TGTGCCAGCAGCTCCACAATACCCAGGGGGCGAGGTGGAAACACCATATATTTT.

This chain joins TRBV6-8 and TRBJ1-1; a weak D match, TRBD1 (5 bases). This CDR3 has 14 residues. Germline CDR1 is MNHGY and CDR2 is SAAAGT. The ends were cut back, 6 bases at V and 1 base at J, with 12 bases in the middle. The CDR3 DNA follows: TGTGCCAGCAGCCACACCGGGGGGAACACTGAAGCTTTCTTT. This translates into CASSHTGGNTEAFF.

This clonotype was recorded a few times. The chain couples TRBV7-2 to TRBJ2-2; tentatively, D is TRBD1 (6 bases). Germline values: CDR1 SGHTA, CDR2 FQGNSA. The CDR3 has 15 amino acids. V was pared by 4 bases and J by 13 bases, with 22 bases between. CDR3 protein: CASSYGTKKTNWLFF. In DNA, the CDR3 is TGTGCCAGCAGCTACGGGACAAAGAAGACGAACTGGCTGTTTTTT.

This sequence joins TRBV20-1 and TRBJ1-2; TRBD1 matches at 7 bases. The CDR3 loop spans 15 amino acids. The germline V gene has CDR1 DFQATT and CDR2 SNEGSKA (reference sequence). V lost 6 bases to trimming and J lost 0 bases; unmatched junction nucleotides: 10. This chain's CDR3 is CSAETGRASNYGYTF. The DNA of the CDR3 is TGCAGTGCCGAGACAGGGAGAGCTTCTAACTATGGCTACACCTTC.

This chain joins TRBV5-4 and TRBJ2-7, with 14 bases identical to TRBD2. The CDR3 consists of 22 residues. Germline V gene lookup returns CDR1 SGHNT and CDR2 YYREEE (reference sequence). Trimming removed 4 bases from V and 4 bases from J; junction bases left unmatched: 25. CDR3 amino acids: CASSPSPGTSGSTIYTSYEQYF. In DNA, the CDR3 is TGTGCCAGCAGCCCCTCCCCCGGGACTAGCGGGAGCACCATTTATACATCATACGAGCAGTACTTC.

The table lists this clonotype with a few counts. The chain recombines TRBV7-3 with TRBJ2-3, with 10 bases matching TRBD2. This CDR3 has 15 residues. CDR1 is SGHTA, CDR2 FQGTGA, per germline. J gave up 5 bases and V 4 bases, and 6 bases lay outside the gene matches. CDR3 residues: CASSSRVAGGDTQYF. CDR3 coding DNA: TGTGCCAGCAGCTCTAGGGTAGCGGGAGGAGATACGCAGTATTTT. Using reference TRBV7-3 and TRBJ2-3 for the parts outside the CDR3, the full variable domain is GAGVSQTPSNKVTEKGKYVELRCDPISGHTALYWYRQSLGQGPEFLIYFQGTGAADDSGLPNDRFFAVRPEGSVSTLKIQRTERGDSAVYLCASSSRVAGGDTQYFGPGTRLTVL.

This chain connects TRBV6-2 or TRBV6-3 to TRBJ2-3; D not certain. CDR1 and CDR2 from the germline V gene are MNHEY and SVGEGT. Trimming removed 4 bases at V and 7 bases at J, with 9 bases between. This CDR3 spans 12 amino acids. The CDR3 sequence is CASSWEENTQYF. CDR3 bases: TGTGCCAGCAGTTGGGAAGAAAATACGCAGTATTTT.

The chain is built from TRBV11-2 and TRBJ2-1; D is unclear. Germline CDR1 and CDR2: SGHAT and FQNNGV. The germline V and J ends were trimmed by 0 bases and 9 bases, with 6 bases remaining between them. The CDR3 totals 12 residues. The CDR3 sequence is CASSLEGAEQFF. CDR3 nucleotide sequence: TGTGCCAGCAGCTTAGAAGGTGCTGAGCAGTTCTTC.